The clone carrying this TCR beta chain was found once. The entry originates in a study of graft-versus-host responses after intestinal transplantation. About the study: Among the recipients, transplants were multivisceral, liver-intestinal, or isolated intestinal.

Sequencing used immunoSEQ multiplex PCR; TCRdb keeps in-frame clones, though not all of them. This table has around 13,000 clones, roughly 33% appearing once. Germline V CDR1 and CDR2: SGHTA, FQGTGA. V gave up 3 bases and J gave up 6 bases, with 9 bases separating them. The CDR3 length is 13 residues. Irradiated, violet-dye-labeled stimulators (around 200,000) were plated alongside around 200,000 CFSE-labeled responders. The sequence derives from a human patient who received an intestinal transplant. This sequence joins TRBV7-3 and TRBJ2-1, with unresolved D. This specimen was alloreactive CD8+ T cells from a mixed lymphocyte reaction culture, taken before intestinal transplant. Subset: CFSE-low proliferating T cells sorted from roughly 6-day pre-transplant mixed lymphocyte reaction (GvH or HvG direction). CDR3 sequence (DNA): TGTGCCAGCAGCTTCCGTCTAGGCAATGAGCAGTTCTTC. Translated, it gives CASSFRLGNEQFF.